Here is one T cell receptor (beta chain) with its context. This specimen belongs to a study of blood T cell repertoires in COVID-19. Assay used: immunoSEQ multiplex PCR; TCRdb lists only in-frame clones, some missing. Of 95,000 to 150,000 clones detected, 82% appear once; the ten largest clones hold about 12%. The CDR3 has 11 residues. Trimming left V 9 bases short and J 5 bases short, with 11 bases between. Germline assignment: CDR1 MDHEN and CDR2 SYDVKM. The rearrangement uses TRBV28 and TRBJ2-7; a weak D match, TRBD1 (6 bases). The receptor was isolated from a human donor in a cohort sampled during active COVID-19. The source material was peripheral blood. The CDR3 sequence: CASAQGNEQYF. CDR3 DNA: TGTGCCAGTGCTCAGGGGAACGAGCAGTACTTC.